The 13 T cell receptor beta chains reported below all come from one sample, sequenced in a study of T cells in Graves' hyperthyroidism and ophthalmopathy. Authors of the study amplified TCR beta CDR3 regions from RNA transcripts. In the first-round RT-PCR of the TCR CDR3, the HTBI primer set was used. TCRdb itself ran the multiplex PCR reads through MiXCR, one entry per CDR3 protein. The sample lists roughly 420,000 distinct CDR3 sequences; 15% to 19% were seen once. Sequencing was carried out using blood. These TCRs come from a woman aged 18-29 years with Graves' hyperthyroidism.

This clonotype has more than one count but fewer than ten. J is TRBJ2-1 and V is TRBV4-2; D is unclear. Germline CDR1 reads LGHNA; CDR2 reads YNFKEQ. The V and J ends lost 0 bases and 9 bases respectively, with 9 bases between them. The CDR3 extends over 13 amino acids. CDR3 in amino acids: CASSQDLIGEQFF. CDR3 nucleotide sequence: TGTGCCAGCAGCCAAGACTTAATCGGTGAGCAGTTCTTC.

This rearrangement joins TRBV9 to TRBJ2-1; 11 positions match TRBD2. The germline CDR1 and CDR2 sequences are SGDLS and YYNGEE. The CDR3 covers 16 residues. V lost 4 bases to trimming and J lost 7 bases; unmatched junction nucleotides: 10. This CDR3 is CASSLQGLAGGNEQFF. As DNA, the CDR3 is TGTGCCAGCAGCCTCCAGGGTCTAGCGGGAGGTAATGAGCAGTTCTTC.

V gene TRBV19 combines with J gene TRBJ2-3; no definite D call. The CDR3 is made up of 15 amino acids. The germline V gene encodes CDR1 LNHDA and CDR2 SQIVND (reference sequence). V was cut by 3 bases and J by 0 bases, with 10 bases left in between. The CDR3 DNA is TGTGCCAGTAGTATGGGTTTTTTTAGCACAGATACGCAGTATTTT. Translated, it gives CASSMGFFSTDTQYF.

The chain couples TRBV7-3 to TRBJ2-3, with D perhaps TRBD1 (5 bases). This CDR3 spans 14 amino acids. V lost 2 bases and J 4 bases, leaving 10 bases between the germline ends. The germline V gene has CDR1 SGHTA and CDR2 FQGTGA. Written as DNA, the CDR3 is TGTGCCAGCAGCTTATCAGCAGGGTCAGATACGCAGTATTTT. Translated: CASSLSAGSDTQYF.

This clonotype was detected many times. The chain couples TRBV13 to TRBJ2-7; TRBD1 aligns across 11 bases. The germline V gene has CDR1 PRHDT and CDR2 FYEKMQ (reference sequence). CDR3 length: 14 residues. J gave up 4 bases and V 2 bases, and 1 base lay outside the gene matches. CDR3 DNA sequence: TGTGCCAGCAGCTTAAGGGACAGGGGGTACGAGCAGTACTTC. Protein: CASSLRDRGYEQYF.

Many counts were recorded for this clonotype. The V call is TRBV6-5, the J call TRBJ2-2, with no clear D. CDR1 MNHEY and CDR2 SVGAGI come from the germline V gene. Trimming shortened V by 2 bases and J by 2 bases, and 3 bases separated the two germline ends. This CDR3 comprises 13 residues. CDR3 DNA sequence: TGTGCCAGCAGTTACACAAACACCGGGGAGCTGTTTTTT. It specifies CASSYTNTGELFF.

This chain links TRBV12-5 with TRBJ1-3, with unresolved D. The germline V gene encodes CDR1 LGHNT and CDR2 FRNRAP. Trimming removed 8 bases from V and 2 bases from J, with 10 bases in between. This CDR3 has 13 residues. The CDR3 protein is CASLPSAGNTIYF. Written as DNA, the CDR3 is TGTGCTAGTCTCCCGTCCGCTGGAAACACCATATATTTT.

In this sample, this clonotype turned up a few times. This chain links TRBV7-3 with TRBJ1-2; D unclear. The ends were cut back, 4 bases at V and 6 bases at J, with 21 bases in the middle. This CDR3 spans 16 amino acids. The germline V gene has CDR1 SGHTA and CDR2 FQGTGA. CDR3 in DNA: TGTGCCAGCAGCTACAGCCGACATAATCGGGCAGATGGCTACACCTTC. Translation: CASSYSRHNRADGYTF.

This clonotype has a handful of counts. V gene TRBV7-9 combines with J gene TRBJ2-2; D gene uncertain. The CDR3 covers 16 residues. Trimming stripped 2 bases from V and 1 base from J, with 11 bases between. Germline loops: CDR1 SEHNR, CDR2 FQNEAQ (reference sequence). The CDR3 DNA is TGTGCCAGCAGCTTAAATAGGGCCAGGAACACCGGGGAGCTGTTTTTT. Amino acids: CASSLNRARNTGELFF.

This clonotype was counted between two and nine times. The chain carries TRBV6-4 and TRBJ1-1; D is possibly TRBD1 (6 bases). Trimming removed 5 bases from V and 0 bases from J, with 13 bases in between. This CDR3 spans 15 amino acids. The V gene's germline CDR1 is MRHNA and CDR2 SNTAGT. The CDR3 protein is CASSPGGGMNTEAFF. CDR3 in DNA: TGTGCCAGCAGTCCGGGAGGGGGGATGAACACTGAAGCTTTCTTT.

This clonotype was detected ten times or more. The gene calls are TRBV27 and TRBJ1-2; 7 bases map to TRBD1. The germline V gene has CDR1 MNHEY and CDR2 SMNVEV (reference sequence). CDR3 length equals 15 residues. V was pared by 6 bases and J by 5 bases, with 12 bases of the junction left unmatched. The CDR3 sequence: CASSPKSTGVYGYTF. The CDR3 nucleotides read TGTGCCAGCAGCCCCAAATCCACAGGGGTATATGGCTACACCTTC.

This clonotype was seen many times. The rearrangement links TRBV7-9 to TRBJ2-7, with 7 bases fitting TRBD2. J lost 2 bases, V lost 5 bases, and 3 bases had no gene match. Germline V gene lookup returns CDR1 SEHNR and CDR2 FQNEAQ (reference sequence). The length of the CDR3 is 13 residues. The CDR3 reads CASSRDYPYEQYF. CDR3 nucleotide sequence: TGTGCCAGCAGCCGGGACTACCCCTACGAGCAGTACTTC.

This clonotype was counted a single time. With a much larger clone just one base away, this may be a read error. This chain links TRBV5-1 with TRBJ1-2, with TRBD1 as a possible D gene (5 bases). Per germline, CDR1 SGHRS and CDR2 YFSETQ. This CDR3 is 15 amino acids long. Deletions cut 5 bases from V and 6 bases from J, with 20 bases between. The CDR3 DNA is TGCGCCAGCAGAAGCCCCGGGGCAGGTCACAATGGCTACACCTTC. This encodes CASRSPGAGHNGYTF.